This TCR beta chain was captured by sequencing in a study of shared clonotypes between healthy human individuals. Study-level results: The sharing of about 5.3% of naive CD4 clonotypes was seen across a handful of donors. Clonotype sharing across donors was expected to vary with sequencing depth. A limitation of the genetic and exposure-history diversity represented arose from few donors.

The CDR3 length is 14 residues. Per germline, CDR1 KGHSH and CDR2 LQKENI. V lost 3 bases and J 5 bases, leaving 13 bases between the germline ends. Note on this clone: The target antigen is unknown.

The method was immunoSEQ multiplex PCR; TCRdb's version includes in-frame clones alone and lacks a portion of them. Found here are about a million clones, 65% to 75% of them singletons; the top ten hold approximately 1.5%. The clonotype originates from a man between 18 and 35 years old in good health. The rearrangement uses TRBV18 and TRBJ2-5; D gene ambiguous. The sample consisted of memory CD4+ T cells sorted from blood. As to subset: CD45RA-negative fraction. The CDR3 region has the DNA TGTGCCAGCTCACCCTCCTATTCCACTGAGACCCAGTACTTC. Its translation: CASSPSYSTETQYF.